This paragraph covers one T cell receptor (beta chain) sequence. Its antigen specificity is not known. Per-base quality was not reported, and no clone a single base away is much larger than it. According to the germline V gene, CDR1 reads SGHAT and CDR2 reads FQNNGV. The junction carries 2 bases between V and J, which are trimmed by 0 bases and 6 bases respectively. The CDR3 spans 12 residues, from the cysteine through the phenylalanine. Only the CDR3 DNA is retained, 36 bases long and in frame from the first base. The cohort consisted of 670 or so healthy bone marrow donors. All cohort members were sampled while nominally healthy, although unrecorded immune exposures were likely present. The donor was CMV seropositive and was included in the group of 289 seropositive cohort members. A peripheral blood sample was provided by each donor, and peripheral blood mononuclear cells were used for TCR beta sequencing. The Qiagen DNeasy Blood Extraction Kit was used to extract genomic DNA from the blood cell samples.

The data were taken from a study of cytomegalovirus exposure and HLA in healthy donors (dated by TCRdb to about 2017). With respect to the entire study: An earlier analysis of 587 of the donors reported about 260 Gb of sequence data and 95 million to 130 million unique TCR beta sequences obtained from about 180 million T cells. In the later analysis, no new phenotypic data were used to find candidate immune exposures; instead, reliance was placed on TCR beta sequences and their occurrence across donors. Among roughly 400 genotyped donors of the cohort, an average of around 240,000 unique TCR beta nucleotide sequences was sequenced per donor, of which 15% to 20% were non-productive. A later analysis re-examined previously published TCR beta repertoires from more than 550 donors and added high-resolution HLA genotyping to investigate patterns of TCR occurrence. To decide whether each TCR beta V gene segment behaved as functional or pseudogenic, an earlier analysis of approximately 590 of the donors relied on high-throughput TCR beta sequencing. Roughly 300 gigabases of sequencing data and roughly 90 million unique TCR sequences were included in an early release covering roughly 600 HLA-typed donors. Donor age, sex, ethnicity and CMV serostatus were compiled alongside the repertoire data. A later genetic analysis took genome-wide SNP genotypes for about three fifths of the 666 donors and used that subset as a discovery cohort. Roughly 5 DR-DQ haplotypes were handled as single units for association and clustering, since linkage in the cohort was strong. Along with the 666-subject first cohort, a separate validation cohort of more than 90 different subjects was used. Of the roughly 420 genotyped donors, 65% to 90% were placed in the genetic ancestry cluster associated with self-reported Caucasian donors. HLA typing included class I and class II loci at four-digit resolution. The study aimed to test whether cataloging public T cell receptors could reveal signatures of past pathogen exposure. Every repertoire in the discovery cohort had been generated on one and the same sequencing platform. The number of donors typed differed by locus, with 629-630 for A, B, C, DRB1 and DQB1, around 500 for DQA1, nearly 610 for DPA1, and approximately 470 for DPB1. The study used immunosequencing to profile the T cell repertoires of approximately 690 subjects and linked those repertoires to cytomegalovirus serostatus. High-throughput TCR immunosequencing, statistical association of individual TCRs with disease status, and machine learning were combined to predict cytomegalovirus infection status.

The paper's findings and limits, for the study overall: In an earlier analysis of some 500 of the donors, most TCR beta V segments were observed in productive rearrangements about 87% or about 30% of the time, broadly matching IMGT annotations. The cohort was sequenced for TCR beta chains only, and without alpha or paired-chain data the features that could be detected were limited. Some IMGT-functional V segments, including TRBV6-2 and TRBV6-3, could not be distinguished by the 87-base-pair reads and were therefore excluded. CMV serostatus was the only immune exposure information available for the cohort. A further reported finding was that TCR beta sequences accurately predicted the HLA-A and HLA-B alleles for most subjects in the first cohort. Three of the identified cytomegalovirus-associated TCR beta chains were confirmed in vitro to be specific for cytomegalovirus antigens. A later analysis found that most CMV-associated TCR beta chains appeared HLA-restricted, with HLA associations seemingly driven largely by CMV exposure. Linkage disequilibrium might explain the correlated functional status among segregating V segments, but an unknown experimental factor could not be excluded. A total of fewer than 200 TCR beta chains were listed by the study as associated with cytomegalovirus. Compared with the approximately 670-donor mean, donors in an Asian-associated ancestry cluster had fewer N-insertions in productive TCRs, according to a later genetic analysis. A later analysis found that HLA-associated TCR beta chains were more clonally expanded and had lower generation probabilities than equally common non-associated chains. While some public TCRs were present in many individuals, most TCR sequences turned up only very rarely across donors. Presence/absence analyses assumed roughly uniform sequencing depth across donors, an assumption that may not hold. The authors suggested that the approach could potentially be extended to other disease states and immunological phenotypes. Cytomegalovirus status was reported to be diagnosed by the classifier with high specificity and sensitivity in both the original and validation cohorts. Specific HLA alleles were associated with roughly 17,000 TCR beta sequences at a false discovery rate of 0.05 in a later analysis. Several of the top co-occurrence clusters appeared to be linked to parvovirus B19, influenza, CMV and Epstein-Barr virus, according to a later analysis. A cluster of highly shared sequence variants was judged likely to represent a technical artifact of the sequencing pipeline. A later analysis found that TCR association rates varied across HLA loci, with DRB1 alleles showing the most associated TCRs and HLA-C alleles the fewest. Strong co-occurrence of HLA alleles, especially DR and DQ, made assigning TCR associations to individual alleles difficult. Because counts were too low, under 20 rarely observed V segments, including chromosome 9 orphons, were left out of the earlier analysis of some 600 of the donors. V-gene and J-gene trimming of TCR beta chains was associated with a missense DCLRE1C variant in a later genetic analysis, and the association was replicated in an independent cohort. Because HLA typing was unavailable for some donors at each locus, only the typed subset was used in association tests.

Libraries were built with the immunoSEQ multiplex PCR assay. A mixture of 60 forward primers for TCR Vbeta segments and 13 reverse primers for TCR Jbeta segments was used in the multiplex PCR. Amplification of the CDR3 region of rearranged TCR beta genes was performed with a multiplex PCR assay on genomic DNA. The Illumina HiSeq System was used to sequence the amplified TCR beta libraries as 87-base-pair reads. In the source study's methods: A later analysis counted tens of millions of unique TCR beta chains across the 690 or so repertoires, and approximately 11 million of these chains were shared by at least two donors. Raw reads were error-corrected and collapsed into unique sequences by a nearest-neighbor algorithm in which closely related sequences were merged to remove PCR and sequencing errors. V, D and J gene segments were assigned by aligning CDR3 sequences to IMGT reference sequences. For a sequence to be retained, at least a six-nucleotide match to both a V gene segment and a J gene segment was required. A rearrangement was called productive if the CDR3 had no stop codons and remained in frame with V and J, and every other rearrangement was called non-productive. CDR3 was defined by IMGT convention, running from the second conserved V-encoded cysteine to the conserved J-encoded phenylalanine. The earlier analysis of 450 to 750 of the donors excluded any sequence lacking an unambiguous match to a single V gene segment. In an earlier analysis of approximately 590 of the donors, a V segment was called functional when productive rearrangements were above 56.7%, and segregating when the standard deviation between donors exceeded 5%. To diagnose cytomegalovirus status from the catalog of TCR beta chain sequences, a statistical classification framework was built. A later analysis assigned V and J genes by comparing TCR nucleotide sequences with IMGT/GENE-DB human TR gene sequences. In a later analysis, CDR3 sequences and most-parsimonious VDJ recombination scenarios were assigned using the TCRdist pipeline. In a later analysis, each TCR beta chain was defined by its CDR3 amino acid sequence together with its V-gene family, and reads without a unique V-gene family were excluded. In a later analysis, fewer than 600 highly shared, low-generation-probability nucleotide sequences were removed to address suspected cross-contamination and a sequencing artifact. In a later analysis, a clonal expansion index for each public chain was calculated from normalized within-repertoire ranks of inferred template counts. Generation probabilities in a later analysis came from a VDJ recombination model fitted to out-of-frame rearrangements, and those results were checked against IGoR. A later analysis scored TCR-TCR, TCR-HLA and TCR-CMV co-occurrence with hypergeometric tests, applying a repertoire-size bias correction to TCR pairs. A later analysis estimated false discovery rates by permuting HLA or CMV assignments 20 times. In a later analysis, co-occurring TCRs were grouped with DBSCAN, and TCRdist sequence similarity was added when clustering was performed within HLA-allele-positive subsets. Repertoires with fewer than 30,000 or more than 120,000 public chains, plus five repertoires with anomalous nucleotide sharing, were excluded from co-occurrence clustering. TCRdb provides this immuneACCESS table in a form limited to in-frame rearrangements. Some clones are lacking; in checked studies, under half of them reflect an unresolved V gene, and why the rest are absent is not known. V and J calls and clone size are given by that table; D and trimming were obtained from the DNA. For this sample there are around 150,000 clones; about 72% appear just once. Jointly, the top ten make up roughly 3.6% of the sample.

The chain links TRBV11-2 with TRBJ2-2, with the D segment identity uncertain. The receptor comes from a man aged 25-45 years in good health and CMV-seropositive. Sample: PBMCs. The nucleotide sequence reads TGTGCCAGCAGCTTAGACTCCGGGGAGCTGTTTTTT. This codes for CASSLDSGELFF.